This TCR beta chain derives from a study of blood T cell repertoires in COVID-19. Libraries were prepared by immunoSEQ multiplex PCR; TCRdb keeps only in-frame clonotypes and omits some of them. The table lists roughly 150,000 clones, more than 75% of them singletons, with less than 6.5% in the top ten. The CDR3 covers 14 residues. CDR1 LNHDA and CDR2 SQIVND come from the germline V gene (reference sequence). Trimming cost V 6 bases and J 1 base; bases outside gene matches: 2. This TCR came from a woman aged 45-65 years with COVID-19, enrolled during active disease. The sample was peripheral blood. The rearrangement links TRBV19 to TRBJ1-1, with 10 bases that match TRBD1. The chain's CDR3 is CASRGQGKNTEAFF. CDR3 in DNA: TGTGCCAGTAGGGGACAGGGGAAGAACACTGAAGCTTTCTTT.